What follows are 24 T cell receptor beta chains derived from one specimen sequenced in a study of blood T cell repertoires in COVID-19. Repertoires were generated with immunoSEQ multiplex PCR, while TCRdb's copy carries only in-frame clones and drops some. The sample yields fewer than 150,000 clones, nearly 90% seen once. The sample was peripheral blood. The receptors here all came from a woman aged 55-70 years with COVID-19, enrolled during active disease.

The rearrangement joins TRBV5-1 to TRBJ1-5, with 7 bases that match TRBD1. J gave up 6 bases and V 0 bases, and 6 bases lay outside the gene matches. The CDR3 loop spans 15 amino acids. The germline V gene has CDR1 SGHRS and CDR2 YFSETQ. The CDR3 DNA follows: TGCGCCAGCAGCTTGGTAGCAGGGGGAGGTCAGCCCCAGCATTTT. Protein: CASSLVAGGGQPQHF.

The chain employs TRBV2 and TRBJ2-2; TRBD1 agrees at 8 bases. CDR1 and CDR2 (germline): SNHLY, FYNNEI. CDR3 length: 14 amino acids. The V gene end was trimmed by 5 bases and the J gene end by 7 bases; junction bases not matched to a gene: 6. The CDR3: CASSIRTGFGELFF. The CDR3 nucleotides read TGTGCCAGCAGTATCCGGACAGGGTTCGGGGAGCTGTTTTTT.

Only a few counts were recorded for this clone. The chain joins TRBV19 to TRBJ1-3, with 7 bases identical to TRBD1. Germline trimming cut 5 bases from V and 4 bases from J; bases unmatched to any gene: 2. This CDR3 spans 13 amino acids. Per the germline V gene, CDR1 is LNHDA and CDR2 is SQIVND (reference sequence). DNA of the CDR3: TGTGCCAGTAGTGGGACAGTCGGAAACACCATATATTTT. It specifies CASSGTVGNTIYF.

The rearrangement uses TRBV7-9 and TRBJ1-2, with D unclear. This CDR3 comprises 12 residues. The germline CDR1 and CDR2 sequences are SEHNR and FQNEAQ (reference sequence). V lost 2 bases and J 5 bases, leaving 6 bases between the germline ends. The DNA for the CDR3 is TGTGCCAGCAGCTTATCCTCTTATGGCTACACCTTC. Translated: CASSLSSYGYTF. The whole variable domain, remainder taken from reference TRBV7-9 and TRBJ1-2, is DTGVSQNPRHKITKRGQNVTFRCDPISEHNRLYWYRQTLGQGPEFLTYFQNEAQLEKSRLLSDRFSAERPKGSFSTLEIQRTEQGDSAMYLCASSLSSYGYTFGSGTRLTVV.

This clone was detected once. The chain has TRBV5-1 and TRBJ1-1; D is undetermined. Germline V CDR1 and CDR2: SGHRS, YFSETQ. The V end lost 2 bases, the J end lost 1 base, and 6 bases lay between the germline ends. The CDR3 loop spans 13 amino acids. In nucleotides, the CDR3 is TGCGCCAGCAGCTTTTCTACGAACACTGAAGCTTTCTTT. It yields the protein CASSFSTNTEAFF.

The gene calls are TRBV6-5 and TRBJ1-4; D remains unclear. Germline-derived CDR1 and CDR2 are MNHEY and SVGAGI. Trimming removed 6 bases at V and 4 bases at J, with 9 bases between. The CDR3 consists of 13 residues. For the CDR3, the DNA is TGTGCCAGCAGCGAGGGTAGTAATGAAAAACTGTTTTTT. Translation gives CASSEGSNEKLFF.

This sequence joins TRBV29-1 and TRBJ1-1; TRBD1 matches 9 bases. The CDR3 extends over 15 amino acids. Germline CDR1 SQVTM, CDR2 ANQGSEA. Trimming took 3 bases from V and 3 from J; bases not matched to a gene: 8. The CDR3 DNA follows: TGCAGCGTTGATCCCCGCGACAGGGGGTACACTGAAGCTTTCTTT. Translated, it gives CSVDPRDRGYTEAFF.

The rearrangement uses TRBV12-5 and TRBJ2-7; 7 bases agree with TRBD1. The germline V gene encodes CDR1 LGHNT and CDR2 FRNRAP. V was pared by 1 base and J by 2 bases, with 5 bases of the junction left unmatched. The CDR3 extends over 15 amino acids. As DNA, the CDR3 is TGTGCTAGTGGTTTGGGGGACAGTCGGGCCTACGAGCAGTACTTC. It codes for CASGLGDSRAYEQYF.

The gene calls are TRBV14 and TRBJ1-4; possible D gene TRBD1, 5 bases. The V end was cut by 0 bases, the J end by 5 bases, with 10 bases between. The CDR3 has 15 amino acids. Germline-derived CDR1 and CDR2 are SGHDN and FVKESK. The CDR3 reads CASSQDRAGNEKLFF. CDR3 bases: TGTGCCAGCAGCCAAGACAGGGCAGGGAATGAAAAACTGTTTTTT.

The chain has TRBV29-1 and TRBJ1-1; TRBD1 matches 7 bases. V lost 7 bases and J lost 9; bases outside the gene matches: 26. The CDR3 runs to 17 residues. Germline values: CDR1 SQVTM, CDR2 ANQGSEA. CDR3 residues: CSGDEATGLGTNFQAFF. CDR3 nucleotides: TGCAGCGGTGACGAAGCGACAGGGCTGGGAACGAACTTTCAAGCTTTCTTT. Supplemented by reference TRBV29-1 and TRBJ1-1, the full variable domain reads SAVISQKPSRDICQRGTSLTIQCQVDSQVTMMFWYRQQPGQSLTLIATANQGSEATYESGFVIDKFPISRPNLTFSTLTVSNMSPEDSSIYLCSGDEATGLGTNFQAFFGQGTRLTVV.

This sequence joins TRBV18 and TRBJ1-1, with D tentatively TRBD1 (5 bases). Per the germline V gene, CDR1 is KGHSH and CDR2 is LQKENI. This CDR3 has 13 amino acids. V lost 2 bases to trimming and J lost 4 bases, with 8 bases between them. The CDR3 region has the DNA TGTGCCAGCTCACCATGGGGGGGCACTGAAGCTTTCTTT. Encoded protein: CASSPWGGTEAFF. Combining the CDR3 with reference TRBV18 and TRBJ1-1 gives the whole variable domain NAGVMQNPRHLVRRRGQEARLRCSPMKGHSHVYWYRQLPEEGLKFMVYLQKENIIDESGMPKERFSAEFPKEGPSILRIQQVVRGDSAAYFCASSPWGGTEAFFGQGTRLTVV.

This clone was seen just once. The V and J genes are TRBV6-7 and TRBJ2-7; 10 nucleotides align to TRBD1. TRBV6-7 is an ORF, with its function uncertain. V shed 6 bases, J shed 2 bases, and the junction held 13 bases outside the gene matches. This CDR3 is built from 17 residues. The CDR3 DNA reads TGTGCCAGCAGCGTGATCAACCGGGACAGGGGCACCTACGAGCAGTACTTC. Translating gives CASSVINRDRGTYEQYF.

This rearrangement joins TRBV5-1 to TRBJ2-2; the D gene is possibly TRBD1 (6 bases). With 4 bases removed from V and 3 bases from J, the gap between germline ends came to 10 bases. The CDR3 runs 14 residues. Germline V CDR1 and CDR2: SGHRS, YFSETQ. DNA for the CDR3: TGCGCCAGCAGCCTAGACAGGCACACCGGGGAGCTGTTTTTT. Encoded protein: CASSLDRHTGELFF.

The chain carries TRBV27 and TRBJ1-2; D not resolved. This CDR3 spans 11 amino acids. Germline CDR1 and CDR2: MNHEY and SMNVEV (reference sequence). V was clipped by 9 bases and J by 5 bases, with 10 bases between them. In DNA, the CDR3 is TGTGCCAGTGGCCGGGTTTATGGCTACACCTTC. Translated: CASGRVYGYTF.

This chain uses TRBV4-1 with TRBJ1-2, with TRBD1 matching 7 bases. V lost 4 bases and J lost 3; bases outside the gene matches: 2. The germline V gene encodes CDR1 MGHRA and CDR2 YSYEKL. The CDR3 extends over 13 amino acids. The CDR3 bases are TGCGCCAGCAGCCGAGACAGGGACTATGGCTACACCTTC. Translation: CASSRDRDYGYTF.

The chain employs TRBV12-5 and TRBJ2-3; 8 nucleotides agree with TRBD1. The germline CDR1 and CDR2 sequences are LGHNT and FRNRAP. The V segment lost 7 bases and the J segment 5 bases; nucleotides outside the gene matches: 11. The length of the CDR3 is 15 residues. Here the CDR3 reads CASEVDGQGGDTQYF. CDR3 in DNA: TGTGCTAGTGAGGTTGATGGACAGGGTGGAGATACGCAGTATTTT.

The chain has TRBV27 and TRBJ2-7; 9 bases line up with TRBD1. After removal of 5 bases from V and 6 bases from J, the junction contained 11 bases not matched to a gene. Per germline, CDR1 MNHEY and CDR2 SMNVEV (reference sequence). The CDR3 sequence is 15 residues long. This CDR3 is CASSLAPGTGTEQYF. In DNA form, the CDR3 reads TGTGCCAGCAGTCTCGCGCCGGGGACAGGGACCGAGCAGTACTTC.

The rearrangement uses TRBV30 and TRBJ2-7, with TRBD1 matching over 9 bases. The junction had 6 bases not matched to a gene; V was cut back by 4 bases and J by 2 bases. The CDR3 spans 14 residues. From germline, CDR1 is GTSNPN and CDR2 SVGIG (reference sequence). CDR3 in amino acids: CAWKPGTGTYEQYF. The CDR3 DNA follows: TGTGCCTGGAAACCCGGGACAGGGACCTACGAGCAGTACTTC. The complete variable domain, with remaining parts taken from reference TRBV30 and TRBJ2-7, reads SQTIHQWPATLVQPVGSPLSLECTVEGTSNPNLYWYRQAAGRGLQLLFYSVGIGQISSEVPQNLSASRPQDRQFILSSKKLLLSDSGFYLCAWKPGTGTYEQYFGPGTRLTVT.

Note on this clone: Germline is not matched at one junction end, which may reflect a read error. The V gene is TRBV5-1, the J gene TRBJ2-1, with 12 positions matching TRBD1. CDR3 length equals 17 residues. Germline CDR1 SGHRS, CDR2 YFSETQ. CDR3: CASSPYSGQGAYHEQFF. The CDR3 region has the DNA TGCGCCAGCAGCCCCTACTCGGGACAGGGGGCCTACCATGAGCAGTTCTTC.

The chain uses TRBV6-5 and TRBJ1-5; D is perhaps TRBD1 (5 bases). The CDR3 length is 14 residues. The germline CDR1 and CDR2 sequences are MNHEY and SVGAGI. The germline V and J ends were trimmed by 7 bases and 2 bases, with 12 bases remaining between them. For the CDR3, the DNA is TGTGCCAGCAAGCCCAGGGTAGGCAATCAGCCCCAGCATTTT. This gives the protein CASKPRVGNQPQHF.

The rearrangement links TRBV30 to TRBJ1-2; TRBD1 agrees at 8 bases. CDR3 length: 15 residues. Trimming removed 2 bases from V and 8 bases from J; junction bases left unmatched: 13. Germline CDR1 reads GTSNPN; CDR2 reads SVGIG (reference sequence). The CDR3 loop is CAWSRTQGAVGGYTF. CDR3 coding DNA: TGTGCCTGGAGTCGAACGCAGGGGGCGGTAGGCGGCTACACCTTC.

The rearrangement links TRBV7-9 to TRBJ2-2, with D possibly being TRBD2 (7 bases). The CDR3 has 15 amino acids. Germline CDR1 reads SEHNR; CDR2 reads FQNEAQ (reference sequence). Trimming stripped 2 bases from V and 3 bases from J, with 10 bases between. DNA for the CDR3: TGTGCCAGCAGCTTACGGGGGGCCTACACCGGGGAGCTGTTTTTT. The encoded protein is CASSLRGAYTGELFF.

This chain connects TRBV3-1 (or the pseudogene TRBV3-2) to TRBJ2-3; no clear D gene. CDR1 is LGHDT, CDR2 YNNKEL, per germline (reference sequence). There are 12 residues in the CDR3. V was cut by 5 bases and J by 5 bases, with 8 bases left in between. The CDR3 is CASSSSGDTQYF. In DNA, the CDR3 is TGTGCCAGCAGCTCGAGTGGAGATACGCAGTATTTT.

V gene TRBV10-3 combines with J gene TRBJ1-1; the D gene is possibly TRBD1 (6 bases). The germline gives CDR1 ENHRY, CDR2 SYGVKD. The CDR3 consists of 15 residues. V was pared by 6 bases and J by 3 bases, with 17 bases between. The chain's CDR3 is CAIRKQGYKDTEAFF. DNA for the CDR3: TGTGCCATCAGGAAACAGGGTTACAAGGACACTGAAGCTTTCTTT.